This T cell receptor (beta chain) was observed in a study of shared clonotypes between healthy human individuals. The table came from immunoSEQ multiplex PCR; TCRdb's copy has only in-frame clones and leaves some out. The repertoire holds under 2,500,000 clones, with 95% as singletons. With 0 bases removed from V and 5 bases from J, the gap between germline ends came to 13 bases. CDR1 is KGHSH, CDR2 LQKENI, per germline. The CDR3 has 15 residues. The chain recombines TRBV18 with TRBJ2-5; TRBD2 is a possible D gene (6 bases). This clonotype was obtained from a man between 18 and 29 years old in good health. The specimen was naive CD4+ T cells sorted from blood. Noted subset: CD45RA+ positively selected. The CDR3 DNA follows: TGTGCCAGCTCACCACCCATTAAAGGGAGGGAGACCCAGTACTTC. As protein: CASSPPIKGRETQYF.